The 27 T cell receptor beta chains reported below all come from one sample, sequenced in a study of technical replicates of blood from a few donors. Some clones are missing from TCRdb's copy, which holds only in-frame ones; the method was immunoSEQ multiplex PCR. The sample lists under 95,000 clones, roughly 96% occurring once. The material sequenced was T cells isolated from PBMCs. These receptors were taken from a human donor in good health.

The CDR3 spells CASSQWAAMNTEAFF. In DNA, the CDR3 is TGCGCCAGCAGCCAATGGGCAGCCATGAACACTGAAGCTTTCTTT. The chain employs TRBV4-1 and TRBJ1-1; D remains ambiguous. Germline loops: CDR1 MGHRA, CDR2 YSYEKL. The CDR3 length is 15 residues. Trimming cost V 2 bases and J 0 bases, with 10 bases left between them.

The DNA for the CDR3 is TGTGCCAGCAGCGGACAGGGGAAGACCGTTTTCAGCTCCTACGAGCAGTACTTC. It yields the protein CASSGQGKTVFSSYEQYF. V and J are TRBV5-8 and TRBJ2-7; the match to TRBD1 covers 9 bases. Trimming cost V 4 bases and J 0 bases; bases outside gene matches: 14. The CDR3 runs to 18 residues. In germline, CDR1 is SGHTS, CDR2 YDEGEE.

The gene calls are TRBV15 and TRBJ2-3; no definite D call. The CDR3 consists of 13 residues. The germline V gene encodes CDR1 LNHNV and CDR2 YYDKDF (reference sequence). Between the trimmed V and J ends, which lost 0 bases and 7 bases, there was a span of 8 bases. CDR3 DNA sequence: TGTGCCACCAGCAGAGATTCGGGTTATACGCAGTATTTT. It encodes CATSRDSGYTQYF.

The gene calls are TRBV9 and TRBJ1-2, with no clear D. The CDR3 has 14 residues. The germline V gene encodes CDR1 SGDLS and CDR2 YYNGEE. V shed 3 bases and J shed 6 bases, with 15 bases lying between them. The CDR3 bases are TGTGCCAGCAGCGCGCGTCCCGCGGCGGATGGCTACACCTTC. As protein: CASSARPAADGYTF.

The chain links TRBV19 to TRBJ2-7; D is perhaps TRBD1 (7 bases). Germline values: CDR1 LNHDA, CDR2 SQIVND (reference sequence). The CDR3 spans 14 residues. Trimming removed 0 bases from V and 4 bases from J, with 10 bases in between. CDR3 bases: TGTGCCAGTAGTATAGAGGGGGGACAGTACGAGCAGTACTTC. This encodes CASSIEGGQYEQYF.

The rearrangement joins TRBV19 to TRBJ2-1, with TRBD1 as a possible D gene (6 bases). CDR1 and CDR2 from the germline V gene are LNHDA and SQIVND (reference sequence). V dropped 7 bases and J dropped 8 bases, with 21 bases sitting between them. CDR3 length equals 15 residues. The CDR3: CASTPSRTGWYEQFF. CDR3 in DNA: TGTGCCAGTACCCCATCCCGTACAGGGTGGTATGAGCAGTTCTTC.

V is TRBV27 and J is TRBJ2-7; 8 bases line up with TRBD1. Trimming at V came to 5 bases and at J to 4 bases, leaving 10 bases not matched to a gene. The CDR3 spans 15 residues. Germline V gene lookup returns CDR1 MNHEY and CDR2 SMNVEV (reference sequence). This CDR3 is CASSTGQGGTYEQYF. Written as DNA, the CDR3 is TGTGCCAGCAGTACCGGACAGGGTGGGACGTACGAGCAGTACTTC.

The V gene is TRBV9, the J gene TRBJ1-2, with no clear D. The V and J ends lost 3 bases and 12 bases respectively, with 12 bases between them. This CDR3 spans 11 amino acids. Per germline, CDR1 SGDLS and CDR2 YYNGEE. CDR3 DNA: TGTGCCAGCAGCGGACGGGAGGAAGACACCTTC. It yields the protein CASSGREEDTF.

The chain carries TRBV14 and TRBJ2-5, with a weak D call TRBD2 (6 bases). There are 12 residues in the CDR3. CDR1 is SGHDN, CDR2 FVKESK, per germline. V was cut by 3 bases and J by 5 bases, with 7 bases left in between. CDR3 DNA sequence: TGTGCCAGCAGCCAGGCGGGGGAGACCCAGTACTTC. Translation: CASSQAGETQYF.

V usage is TRBV19 and J usage is TRBJ1-3, with D perhaps TRBD1 (6 bases). Trimming pared 1 base from V and 5 bases from J, leaving 12 bases between. Per the germline V gene, CDR1 is LNHDA and CDR2 is SQIVND (reference sequence). The CDR3 totals 15 residues. The CDR3 DNA reads TGTGCCAGTAGTATAGGCCGGGACAAAAGAAACACCATATATTTT. As protein: CASSIGRDKRNTIYF.

The chain uses TRBV4-1 and TRBJ1-1, with D possibly being TRBD1 (5 bases). Germline assignment: CDR1 MGHRA and CDR2 YSYEKL. This CDR3 comprises 14 residues. Trimming took 2 bases from V and 2 from J, leaving 9 bases between them. The CDR3 DNA sequence: TGCGCCAGCAGCCAATGGAGGGGTAACACTGAAGCTTTCTTT. Translation gives CASSQWRGNTEAFF.

This chain joins TRBV19 and TRBJ1-4; TRBD1 matches 11 bases. V trimming: 8 bases; J trimming: 3 bases; junction bases outside the gene matches: 5. The CDR3 runs to 15 residues. The germline CDR1 and CDR2 sequences are LNHDA and SQIVND (reference sequence). CDR3 in amino acids: CASLGQGAANEKLFF. The CDR3 nucleotides read TGTGCCAGTCTTGGACAGGGGGCAGCTAATGAAAAACTGTTTTTT.

The chain carries TRBV7-9 and TRBJ2-1; 11 bases match TRBD2. The CDR3 is 15 amino acids. The trim removed 5 bases at V and 5 bases at J, leaving 5 bases unmatched. Germline V gives CDR1 SEHNR, CDR2 FQNEAQ (reference sequence). The CDR3 is CASSTTSGRDNEQFF. In DNA, the CDR3 is TGTGCCAGCAGCACAACTAGCGGGAGAGACAATGAGCAGTTCTTC.

The chain employs TRBV5-5 and TRBJ2-7; TRBD2 agrees at 13 bases. Trimming took 2 bases from V and 4 from J; bases not matched to a gene: 3. Per germline, CDR1 SGHKS and CDR2 YYEKEE (reference sequence). The CDR3 contains 15 residues. The CDR3 region is CASSFGTSGMYEQYF. CDR3 sequence (DNA): TGTGCCAGCAGCTTCGGGACTAGCGGGATGTACGAGCAGTACTTC.

Only one count was recorded for this clone. In DNA, the CDR3 is TGTGCCAGCAGCTCACCCCGGAGCGGGGGTGAAGATACGCAGTATTTT. As protein: CASSSPRSGGEDTQYF. The chain combines TRBV7-6 with TRBJ2-3, with 8 bases lining up with TRBD2. CDR3 length: 16 amino acids. Per germline, CDR1 SGHVS and CDR2 FNYEAQ. Losses at the gene ends were 4 bases for V and 5 bases for J; bases not matched to a gene: 11.

The chain couples TRBV4-1 to TRBJ2-2; tentatively, D is TRBD1 (5 bases). CDR3 size: 17 residues. CDR1 is MGHRA and CDR2 is YSYEKL in the germline V gene. Deletions cut 4 bases from V and 0 bases from J, with 15 bases between. CDR3 DNA: TGCGCCAGCAGCCTCTTGACAGCGTTCGCGAACACCGGGGAGCTGTTTTTT. Translation gives CASSLLTAFANTGELFF.

This clone was observed a single time. V and J are TRBV5-8 and TRBJ1-2; D is undetermined. The germline CDR1 and CDR2 sequences are SGHTS and YDEGEE. The CDR3 length is 16 residues. Trimming took off 4 bases at V and 2 bases at J, with 18 bases between the two ends. The DNA for the CDR3 is TGTGCCAGCAGCCCATGGGCAGAAGATTACAACTATGGCTACACCTTC. This translates into CASSPWAEDYNYGYTF.

The chain carries TRBV4-2 and TRBJ1-5; D not certain. The CDR3 covers 15 residues. Germline CDR1 and CDR2: LGHNA and YNFKEQ. Between the trimmed V and J ends, which lost 0 bases and 4 bases, there was a span of 10 bases. The CDR3 sequence: CASSQDKEENQPQHF. CDR3 bases: TGTGCCAGCAGCCAAGATAAAGAGGAGAATCAGCCCCAGCATTTT.

The chain has TRBV6-1 and TRBJ2-3; TRBD2 matches at 8 bases. Germline-derived CDR1 and CDR2 are MNHNS and SASEGT. The CDR3 runs 15 residues. The V segment lost 8 bases and the J segment 6 bases; nucleotides outside the gene matches: 13. CDR3 sequence (DNA): TGTGCCAGCTTGGGCGCGGGGGGAATTTCGGATACGCAGTATTTT. Amino acid sequence: CASLGAGGISDTQYF.

The V call is TRBV7-9, the J call TRBJ2-1; D is possibly TRBD1 (6 bases). The CDR3 spans 13 residues. The germline CDR1 and CDR2 sequences are SEHNR and FQNEAQ (reference sequence). The V and J ends lost 5 bases and 7 bases respectively, with 12 bases between them. The CDR3 nucleotides read TGTGCCAGCAGCGCACCCCAGGGGAATGAGCAGTTCTTC. It translates to CASSAPQGNEQFF.

V is TRBV4-1 and J is TRBJ1-2; no definite D call. Trimming took off 1 base at V and 5 bases at J, with 20 bases between the two ends. Germline lookup yields CDR1 MGHRA and CDR2 YSYEKL. This CDR3 is built from 17 residues. CDR3 nucleotide sequence: TGCGCCAGCAGCCAAGGTATGGCACTCCAAGGAGAATATGGCTACACCTTC. Protein: CASSQGMALQGEYGYTF.

The chain joins TRBV4-1 to TRBJ1-6, with D perhaps matching TRBD1 (6 bases). The germline V and J ends were trimmed by 0 bases and 7 bases, with 13 bases remaining between them. CDR1 is MGHRA and CDR2 is YSYEKL in the germline V gene. This CDR3 has 16 amino acids. CDR3 coding DNA: TGCGCCAGCAGCCAAGAAGCGACAGGAGCAAATTCACCCCTCCACTTT. Its translation is CASSQEATGANSPLHF.

The chain links TRBV13 to TRBJ2-3; 12 bases match TRBD2. CDR3 length: 17 residues. Germline trimming cut 3 bases from V and 4 bases from J; bases unmatched to any gene: 8. CDR1 and CDR2 (germline): PRHDT, FYEKMQ (reference sequence). The CDR3 sequence: CASSFPGLAGPPDTQYF. As DNA, the CDR3 is TGTGCCAGCAGCTTTCCTGGACTAGCGGGGCCACCAGATACGCAGTATTTT.

The chain employs TRBV29-1 and TRBJ1-2; D is uncertain. CDR1 is SQVTM, CDR2 ANQGSEA, per germline. The V and J ends lost 3 bases and 4 bases respectively, with 9 bases between them. CDR3 length: 12 amino acids. CDR3 DNA: TGCAGCGTTGAGAGGGTTAGCTATGGCTACACCTTC. Amino acid sequence: CSVERVSYGYTF.

This rearrangement joins TRBV6-1 to TRBJ2-2, with 7 bases lining up with TRBD2. J gave up 5 bases and V 6 bases, and 3 bases lay outside the gene matches. There are 13 residues in the CDR3. In germline, CDR1 is MNHNS, CDR2 SASEGT. CDR3 amino acids: CASSREGTGELFF. In nucleotides, the CDR3 is TGTGCCAGCAGCAGGGAGGGAACCGGGGAGCTGTTTTTT.

The CDR3 loop is CASSLFPPAGSSYNEQFF. CDR3 nucleotide sequence: TGTGCCAGCAGTTTATTCCCCCCTGCTGGGAGCTCCTACAATGAGCAGTTCTTC. The chain joins TRBV27 to TRBJ2-1; a possible D gene is TRBD2 (5 bases). The ends were cut back, 1 base at V and 0 bases at J, with 16 bases in the middle. The germline CDR1 and CDR2 sequences are MNHEY and SMNVEV (reference sequence). This CDR3 has 18 residues.

The chain has TRBV6-1 and TRBJ2-3; TRBD2 is a possible D gene (6 bases). This CDR3 comprises 13 residues. V gave up 5 bases and J gave up 5 bases, with 11 bases separating them. Germline CDR1 is MNHNS and CDR2 is SASEGT. As DNA, the CDR3 is TGTGCCAGCAGTCGGGGGAGAGTAGATACGCAGTATTTT. Its protein is CASSRGRVDTQYF.